This T cell receptor (beta chain) was retrieved from a study of early T cells in non-severe SARS-CoV-2 infection. Study in general: Whole-blood bulk RNA, unsorted, was sequenced, and chains were unpaired. General study results and limits: Missing private and CD4 specificities, VDJdb matching favored anti-spike CD8 responses.

The V gene end was trimmed by 4 bases and the J gene end by 4 bases; junction bases not matched to a gene: 4. From germline, CDR1 is SEHNR and CDR2 FQNEAQ (reference sequence). The CDR3 spans 13 residues. Attached unique molecular identifiers marked individual cDNA molecules. TCRdb analysed the 5' RACE reads with MiXCR anew, one entry per CDR3 protein. The table has tens of thousands of distinct CDR3 sequences, over 7% seen once. This clonotype was counted ten times or more. Its antigen is undetermined. The receptor was derived from an adult who was a healthcare worker with PCR-confirmed SARS-CoV-2 infection or an uninfected control (not recorded which). The specimen was whole blood. The chain uses TRBV7-9 and TRBJ2-7; 7 bases fit TRBD1. DNA for the CDR3: TGTGCCAGCAGCTCGGGACAGCATTACGAGCAGTACTTC. Protein sequence: CASSSGQHYEQYF.